The rows below give T cell receptor beta chains drawn from one sample of a study of Graves' ophthalmopathy and Graves' hyperthyroidism. From the multiplex PCR reads, TCRdb called clonotypes with MiXCR, one entry per CDR3 protein. In the table there are approximately 640,000 distinct CDR3 sequences, over 40% of which are singletons. Material: peripheral blood. These receptors all stem from an adult man with Graves' ophthalmopathy. CDR3s include the opening cysteine and the closing phenylalanine or tryptophan. Fields, in order: J gene, V gene, CDR3 protein.

TRBJ1-3 | TRBV5-1 | CASSQTGTNSGNTIYF
TRBJ2-7 | TRBV10-3 | CAISGQGIGEQYF
TRBJ1-2 | TRBV27 | CASSRDSTYGYTF
TRBJ2-7 | TRBV7-9 | CASSEGLPAYEQYF
TRBJ2-7 | TRBV12-3/TRBV12-4 | CASAPRGLSYEQYF
TRBJ2-1 | TRBV7-9 | CASSTPYNEQFF
TRBJ1-4 | TRBV7-9 | CASSLGGARGEKLFF
TRBJ2-5 | TRBV5-8 | CASSLAGQGSWETQYF
TRBJ2-5 | TRBV25-1 | CASSEEGPTQETQYF
TRBJ1-1 | TRBV10-3 | CAISALGDTMNTEAFF
TRBJ2-7 | TRBV9 | CASSQAPLRRFSSYEQYF
TRBJ2-7 | TRBV7-2 | CASSLTSTGGVEQYF
TRBJ2-6 | TRBV10-3 | CAISYWSDISGANVLTF
TRBJ2-5 | TRBV5-1 | CASSLRGGEEETQYF
TRBJ1-5 | TRBV6-5 | CASSPNHNQPQHF
TRBJ1-2 | TRBV24-1 | CATSEPQGFGYTF
TRBJ1-1 | TRBV7-8 | CASSLGVGAANTEAFF
TRBJ2-7 | TRBV7-2 | CASSRLDEQYF
TRBJ1-2 | TRBV7-9 | CTSSLVGVANYGYTF
TRBJ2-7 | TRBV6-2/TRBV6-3 | CASSETSGVTYEQYF
TRBJ1-5 | TRBV10-3 | CAISHGQGANQPQHF
TRBJ2-5 | TRBV9 | CASSVGMGGPRETQYF
TRBJ1-1 | TRBV7-2 | CASRIPADEAFF
TRBJ1-1 | TRBV7-9 | CASSKKGGTDTEAFF
TRBJ1-4 | TRBV7-6 | CASSPQAREKLFF
TRBJ2-7 | TRBV3-1 | CASTSMRTEQYF
TRBJ1-4 | TRBV12-3/TRBV12-4 | CASSGPAGSEKLFF
TRBJ2-5 | TRBV29-1 | CSVAGDSNQPQYF
TRBJ2-1 | TRBV10-3 | CAIRASGANIGNEQFF
TRBJ1-6 | TRBV7-9 | CASSQAGLGSPLHF
TRBJ2-5 | TRBV7-2 | CASSLGGQTQYF
TRBJ1-1 | TRBV12-3/TRBV12-4 | CASSASGTNTEAFF
TRBJ1-1 | TRBV6-4 | CASSEGPARAEAFF
TRBJ1-1 | TRBV5-1 | CASSPLDRASEEAFF
TRBJ1-1 | TRBV19 | CASRDRVNTEAFF
TRBJ1-2 | TRBV5-4 | CASSLVGELNYGYTF
TRBJ1-2 | TRBV5-1 | CASSIGNVGPNYGYTF
TRBJ1-5 | TRBV9 | CASSQGKGAYQPQHF
TRBJ1-5 | TRBV7-9 | CASSLGGEQPQHF
TRBJ1-4 | TRBV7-2 | CASSFRMTDEKLFF
TRBJ1-2 | TRBV5-1 | CASSFGAASQRGYTF
TRBJ2-7 | TRBV7-9 | CASSFTGNEQYF
TRBJ2-3 | TRBV19 | CASSNPPIAIADTQYF
TRBJ2-6 | TRBV5-5 | CASSLDRQSSGANVLTF
TRBJ1-1 | TRBV10-3 | CAISHGTANTEAFF
TRBJ1-1 | TRBV19 | CASNYGGPPGSEAFF
TRBJ2-5 | TRBV25-1 | CVSSAQDQETQYF
TRBJ1-2 | TRBV12-3/TRBV12-4 | CASSPEGYREDYGYTF
TRBJ2-5 | TRBV6-1 | CASSGGDGETQYF
TRBJ2-7 | TRBV5-1 | CASSLNSGSTGYEQYF
TRBJ1-1 | TRBV5-6 | CASSTDRGRDLFF
TRBJ2-6 | TRBV19 | CASRRDGTGGWGTEAF